Shown below are 12 T cell receptor beta chains from a single sample sequenced in a study of cytomegalovirus exposure and HLA in healthy donors. PCR employed 60 Vbeta and 13 Jbeta primers. Clones were read by immunoSEQ multiplex PCR, and TCRdb kept only the in-frame ones, dropping some. In the table there are about 170,000 clones, over 75% of which are singletons. Sequenced sample: PBMCs. These receptors were taken from a woman aged 45-59 years in good health and CMV-seropositive.

The chain has TRBV7-2 and TRBJ2-2; TRBD1 might be the D (6 bases). The CDR3 has 13 residues. CDR1 is SGHTA, CDR2 FQGNSA, per germline. The V end was cut by 6 bases, the J end by 5 bases, with 10 bases between. CDR3 loop: CASRIRGTGELFF. CDR3 DNA sequence: TGTGCCAGCAGGATCAGGGGAACCGGGGAGCTGTTTTTT.

Turning to this clone: In the same sample, other DNA sequences code for this CDR3. V usage is TRBV7-2 and J usage is TRBJ1-1, with 8 bases matching TRBD1. Unmatched junction bases numbered 2, after V lost 2 bases and J lost 3 bases. From germline, CDR1 is SGHTA and CDR2 FQGNSA. This CDR3 spans 14 amino acids. The CDR3 DNA reads as TGTGCCAGCAGCTTACAGGGGGCTTACACTGAAGCTTTCTTT. Protein product: CASSLQGAYTEAFF.

This chain uses TRBV18 with TRBJ2-7, with 10 bases lining up with TRBD1. The CDR3 covers 15 residues. With 3 bases clipped from V and 6 bases from J, the junction kept 8 bases outside the gene matches. Germline CDR1 is KGHSH and CDR2 is LQKENI. The CDR3 is CASSPRDRGAFEQYF. As DNA, the CDR3 is TGTGCCAGCTCACCCCGGGACAGGGGTGCGTTCGAGCAGTACTTC. The full variable domain, with the rest looked up from reference TRBV18 and TRBJ2-7, is NAGVMQNPRHLVRRRGQEARLRCSPMKGHSHVYWYRQLPEEGLKFMVYLQKENIIDESGMPKERFSAEFPKEGPSILRIQQVVRGDSAAYFCASSPRDRGAFEQYFGPGTRLTVT.

The chain recombines TRBV6-5 with TRBJ2-7, with 8 positions matching TRBD2. V lost 5 bases to trimming and J lost 0 bases; unmatched junction nucleotides: 6. The CDR3 is made up of 15 amino acids. Germline loops: CDR1 MNHEY, CDR2 SVGAGI. This chain's CDR3 is CASSLRGASSYEQYF. In DNA, the CDR3 is TGTGCCAGCAGTCTGCGGGGGGCCAGCTCCTACGAGCAGTACTTC.

The CDR3 coding sequence is TGTGCCAGCAGTGAAATAGGGGGGGTTTGGCCCCAGCATTTT. It yields the protein CASSEIGGVWPQHF. The chain uses TRBV6-1 and TRBJ1-5, with D perhaps TRBD1 (6 bases). Looked up from germline, CDR1 is MNHNS and CDR2 is SASEGT. There are 14 residues in the CDR3. V was clipped by 2 bases and J by 9 bases, with 14 bases between them.

This chain connects TRBV9 to TRBJ1-3; D call uncertain. Trimming removed 0 bases at V and 0 bases at J, with 4 bases between. This CDR3 is 14 amino acids long. CDR1 is SGDLS and CDR2 is YYNGEE in the germline V gene. CDR3 DNA: TGTGCCAGCAGCGTAGACGGCTCTGGAAACACCATATATTTT. It encodes CASSVDGSGNTIYF.

CDR3 loop: CASSQGGTSGTYEQYF. As DNA, the CDR3 is TGCGCCAGCAGCCAAGGGGGGACTAGCGGTACCTACGAGCAGTACTTC. This chain joins TRBV4-1 and TRBJ2-7, with 11 bases fitting TRBD2. The length of the CDR3 is 16 residues. Germline V gene sequence: CDR1 MGHRA, CDR2 YSYEKL. The trim removed 1 base at V and 2 bases at J, leaving 4 bases unmatched.

The chain employs TRBV4-1 and TRBJ2-1, with D perhaps TRBD1 (6 bases). The V end lost 8 bases, the J end lost 1 base, and 18 bases lay between the germline ends. Looked up from germline, CDR1 is MGHRA and CDR2 is YSYEKL. The length of the CDR3 is 16 residues. The DNA for the CDR3 is TGCGCCAGCGCGAGGGCCTCCAGGGGTTCCTACAATGAGCAGTTCTTC. Translation gives CASARASRGSYNEQFF.

This CDR3 reads CASKLGAWRGTYNEQFF. DNA for the CDR3: TGTGCCAGCAAATTAGGCGCCTGGCGGGGCACCTACAATGAGCAGTTCTTC. The chain is built from TRBV28 and TRBJ2-1, with D perhaps matching TRBD2 (6 bases). With 7 bases removed from V and 2 bases from J, the gap between germline ends came to 21 bases. Germline CDR1 reads MDHEN; CDR2 reads SYDVKM. The CDR3 runs 17 residues.

The V and J genes are TRBV4-3 and TRBJ2-1; 12 bases are shared with TRBD2. Germline V lookup: CDR1 LGHNA, CDR2 YSLEER. The CDR3 covers 17 residues. V was clipped by 2 bases and J by 7 bases; unmatched bases: 9. This CDR3 is CASSQKRLAGALNEQFF. The CDR3, as DNA: TGCGCCAGCAGCCAAAAAAGACTAGCGGGGGCCCTAAATGAGCAGTTCTTC.

This chain joins TRBV9 and TRBJ2-5; 10 positions agree with TRBD1. V gave up 0 bases and J gave up 2 bases; unmatched junction bases: 4. The CDR3 extends over 16 amino acids. Germline V gene lookup returns CDR1 SGDLS and CDR2 YYNGEE. CDR3 in DNA: TGTGCCAGCAGCGTAGGTCCGGACAGGGGGCAAGAGACCCAGTACTTC. This codes for CASSVGPDRGQETQYF.

This chain links TRBV6-1 with TRBJ2-7; 11 nucleotides line up with TRBD1. V lost 7 bases to trimming and J lost 3 bases; unmatched junction nucleotides: 2. Germline V gene lookup returns CDR1 MNHNS and CDR2 SASEGT. The CDR3 is made up of 13 amino acids. The CDR3 bases are TGTGCCAGCAAGGGGACAGGGGGCTACGAGCAGTACTTC. Amino acids: CASKGTGGYEQYF.